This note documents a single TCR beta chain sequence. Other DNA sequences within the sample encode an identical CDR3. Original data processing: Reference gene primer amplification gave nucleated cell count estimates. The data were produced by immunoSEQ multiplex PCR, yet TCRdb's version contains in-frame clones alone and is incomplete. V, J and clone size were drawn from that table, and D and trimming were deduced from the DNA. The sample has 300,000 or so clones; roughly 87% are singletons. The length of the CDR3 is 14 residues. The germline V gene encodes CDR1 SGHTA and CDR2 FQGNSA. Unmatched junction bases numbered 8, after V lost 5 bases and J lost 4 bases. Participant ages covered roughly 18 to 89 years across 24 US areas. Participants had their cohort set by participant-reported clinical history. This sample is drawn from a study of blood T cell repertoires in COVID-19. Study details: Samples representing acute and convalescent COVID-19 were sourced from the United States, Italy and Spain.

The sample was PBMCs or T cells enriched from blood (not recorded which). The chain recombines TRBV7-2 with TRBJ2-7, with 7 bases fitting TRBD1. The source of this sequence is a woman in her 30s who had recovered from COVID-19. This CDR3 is CASSPQTGPYEQYF. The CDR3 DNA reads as TGTGCCAGCAGCCCCCAGACAGGGCCTTACGAGCAGTACTTC.